This T cell receptor (beta chain) was captured by sequencing in a study of OX40 agonist ivuxolimab in advanced cancers. With regard to the full study: Ivuxolimab was an agonistic, fully human IgG2 monoclonal antibody directed against OX40 (CD134), a costimulatory receptor. Intravenous ivuxolimab was administered to patients every 2 weeks at six dose levels: 0.01, 0.1, 0.3, 1.5, 3 and 10 mg/kg. Of the approximately 53 patients in dose escalation, approximately 20 had hepatocellular carcinoma, roughly 15 had melanoma, 9 had renal cell carcinoma and 9 had head and neck cancer. The dose-escalation cohort was over 70% male with a mean age of approximately 60 years, ranging from about 23 to 85. Patients were allowed to have had prior anti-PD-1, anti-PD-L1 or anti-CTLA-4 therapy, and 30% to 50% of the dose-escalation patients had previously received checkpoint inhibitors. Partial responses were achieved by three dose-escalation patients, of whom one had hepatocellular carcinoma and two had cutaneous melanoma. Peripheral TCRbeta sequencing aimed to test whether ivuxolimab altered TCR sequence diversity and caused clonal T-cell expansion. The paper covers the monotherapy dose-escalation part of the phase I ivuxolimab trial, which included N = 52 patients. Study-wide conclusions, independent of this receptor: At doses from 0.1 to 3.0 mg/kg, clonal expansion was seen in both CD4+ and CD8+ blood T cells between baseline and week 6. The antigen specificity of the clonally expanded peripheral T cells was not determined. After ivuxolimab, more expanded clones were found on average in CD8+ T cells than in CD4+ T cells. Low levels of normalized T-cell clonal expansion were also seen in some patients who did not respond. In the 0.1-3.0 mg/kg groups, partial responders had among the lowest normalized peripheral clonal expansion, particularly in CD8+ T cells.

The trial excluded patients who had a history of autoimmune disease or were on systemic immunosuppression. Peripheral blood for TCR sequencing was collected from all dose cohorts at baseline, on cycle 4 day 1, and on cycle 7 day 1. The samples were drawn from a first-in-human, open-label, multicenter phase I dose-escalation trial of ivuxolimab. Adults with locally advanced or metastatic melanoma, renal cell, hepatocellular, or head and neck squamous cell carcinoma were enrolled in the trial. Before TCR sequencing, CD4+ T cells and CD8+ T cells were sorted from peripheral blood as separate populations. As to this clone: Its target antigen remains unknown. No base quality values were provided; no much bigger clone lies one nucleotide off.

For sequencing of the TCRbeta CDR3 region, genomic DNA was extracted from the sorted cells. TCRbeta CDR3 regions were sequenced using the immunoSEQ Assay. The clones in this table, taken by TCRdb from immuneACCESS, are in-frame only. Not every clone is retained; where verified, under half of the shortfall comes from an unresolved V gene, and the cause of the rest is unknown. The sample table holds 30,000 or so clones, of which approximately 79% were seen once. Roughly 14% of the sample goes to the ten largest clones. As encoded in the germline V gene (reference sequence), CDR1 is MNHEY while CDR2 is SMNVEV. Including cysteine and phenylalanine, the CDR3 has 14 amino acids. Kept here is only the CDR3 DNA, which spans 42 bases and is read in frame from base 1. Relative to germline, V is 5 bases shorter and J is 2 bases shorter, with 13 bases between their ends.

Here the sequenced sample was CD4+ or CD8+ T cells sorted from blood, taken in a trial of the OX40 agonist ivuxolimab. The rearranged chain carries TRBV27 and TRBJ2-7; the D gene identity is not certain. The sequence came from an adult with an advanced solid tumor such as melanoma, head and neck, liver or kidney cancer. The CDR3 protein is CASSLQGPPYEQYF. In nucleotides, the sequence is TGTGCCAGCAGTCTCCAAGGCCCTCCCTACGAGCAGTACTTC.